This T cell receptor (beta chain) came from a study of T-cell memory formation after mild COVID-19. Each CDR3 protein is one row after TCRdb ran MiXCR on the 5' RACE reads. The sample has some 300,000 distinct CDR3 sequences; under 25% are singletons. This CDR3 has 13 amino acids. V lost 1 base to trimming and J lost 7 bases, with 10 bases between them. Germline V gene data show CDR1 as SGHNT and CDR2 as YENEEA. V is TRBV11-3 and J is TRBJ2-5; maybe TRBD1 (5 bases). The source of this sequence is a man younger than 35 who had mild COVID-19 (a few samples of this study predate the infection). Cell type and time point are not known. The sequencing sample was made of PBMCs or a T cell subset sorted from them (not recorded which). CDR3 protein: CASSLGVRGTQYF. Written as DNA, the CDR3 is TGTGCCAGCAGCTTAGGGGTTAGGGGGACCCAGTACTTC.